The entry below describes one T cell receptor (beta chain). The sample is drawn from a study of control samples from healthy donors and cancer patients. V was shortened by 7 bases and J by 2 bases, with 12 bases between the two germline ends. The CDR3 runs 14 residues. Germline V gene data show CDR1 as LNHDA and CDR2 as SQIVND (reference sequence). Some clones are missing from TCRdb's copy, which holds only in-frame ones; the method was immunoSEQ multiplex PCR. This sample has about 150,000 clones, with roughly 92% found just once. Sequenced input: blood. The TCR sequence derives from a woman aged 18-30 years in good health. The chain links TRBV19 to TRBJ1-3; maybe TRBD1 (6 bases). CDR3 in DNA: TGTGCCAGTAAGGACAGATTACCTGGAAACACCATATATTTT. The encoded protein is CASKDRLPGNTIYF.